This TCR beta chain stems from a study of regulatory and conventional T cells in breast cancer (dated by TCRdb to 2014 to 2015). In the germline V gene (reference sequence), CDR1 corresponds to DFQATT and CDR2 to SNEGSKA. Measured from the cysteine to the phenylalanine, the CDR3 is 14 residues long. The sequence is cut down to CDR3 DNA, 42 bases in frame from base 1. In regard to this clonotype: What antigen it recognizes has not been identified. An end of the junction does not agree with germline; a read error may underlie this.

The library was built by means of PCR. Sequencing used an Illumina MiSeq. TCRdb cleaned the public reads at Q25 with fastp, built clones with MiXCR and kept in-frame beta chains. Under each unique CDR3 protein, matching rows form one entry showing the most common genes and DNA. For this sample there are some 16,000 distinct CDR3 sequences; approximately 29% appear just once. Jointly, the top ten make up around 1.5% of the sample. This chain is built from TRBV20-1 and TRBJ1-6; tentative D gene TRBD1, with 5 bases matching. Sequencing was carried out using conventional T cells from blood. The sequence was obtained from a female donor in good health. Here is the DNA: TGCAGTGCTAGAACCAGGGTTGATAATTCACCCCTCCGCTTT. Its product reads: CSARTRVDNSPLRF.